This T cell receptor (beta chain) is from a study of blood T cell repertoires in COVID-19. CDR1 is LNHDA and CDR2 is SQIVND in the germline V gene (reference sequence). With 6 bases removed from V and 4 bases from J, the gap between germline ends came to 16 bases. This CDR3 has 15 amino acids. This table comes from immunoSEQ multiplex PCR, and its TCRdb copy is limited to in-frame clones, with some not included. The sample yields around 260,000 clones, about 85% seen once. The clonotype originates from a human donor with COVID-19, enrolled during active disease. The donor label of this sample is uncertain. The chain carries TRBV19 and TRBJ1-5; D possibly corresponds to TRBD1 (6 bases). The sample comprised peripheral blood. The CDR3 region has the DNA TGTGCCAGTAGACTCATGGGGGGGCTGAATCAGCCCCAGCATTTT. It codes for CASRLMGGLNQPQHF.